A single T cell receptor beta chain is shown here with its context. Its antigen specificity is not known. Qualities for individual bases were not recorded, and no much larger clone is one base off. This sample stems from a study of T cells in Graves' hyperthyroidism and ophthalmopathy (dated 2019 in TCRdb). For the wider study: A discovery cohort of roughly 96 patients, 43 with Graves' ophthalmopathy and about 58 with stable Graves' hyperthyroidism, was used to find distinguishing TCR V-J signatures. Whether ophthalmopathy could be predicted prospectively was tested in an independent validation cohort made up of 18 to 20 hyperthyroidism patients plus 17 patients who later progressed to ophthalmopathy. The 100 discovery patients were randomly split 7:3 into training and test sets. Thyroid tissue and blood T-cell repertoires from about six Graves' hyperthyroidism patients were also compared in the study. After blood sampling, hyperthyroidism patients were treated with methimazole at a starting dose of 30 mg daily, and ophthalmopathy patients were treated with high-dose intravenous methylprednisolone. TCR Vbeta CDR3 sequencing of 120 to 150 peripheral blood samples (over 40 ophthalmopathy, 70 to 85 hyperthyroidism and approximately 17 progressor patients) is reported in the paper.

A patient counted as having stable Graves' hyperthyroidism if no progression to ophthalmopathy occurred over 18 months of follow-up. Hyperthyroidism patients were aged 18 to 65 years and newly diagnosed, with disease duration of less than 2 months. The study excluded patients with uncontrolled infections, other autoimmune diseases, pregnancy or lactation. Diagnoses were based on clinical symptoms, serum thyroxine and TRAb, thyroid ultrasound and orbital computed tomography. Total RNA was extracted using Trizol reagent, and RNA quality was assessed on an Agilent 2100 Bioanalyzer. The CDR3 runs 12 amino acids, cysteine and phenylalanine included. Only the CDR3 region is kept as DNA, spanning 36 bases read in frame from base 1. CDR1 and CDR2, per the germline V gene (reference sequence), are LNHDA and SQIVND. For this chain, trimming is 10 bases at the V end and 5 bases at the J end, and the number of junction bases without a gene match is 3.

Points the paper makes about the study in general: In cross-validation, a model built on a 13 V-J signature told ophthalmopathy apart from stable hyperthyroidism with approximately 91% sensitivity and about 81% specificity, and in testing the same model reached 80%/75%. No statistical method was used to set the sample size in advance, and investigators knew the group allocation. In validation, the model predicted progression to ophthalmopathy with over 60% sensitivity and approximately 78% specificity, a median of 6.5 months before onset. Most expanded thyroid clonotypes (frequency above 0.001) were also detected in blood, suggesting blood repertoires may reflect thyroid immune responses.

TCR beta CDR3 regions were amplified from RNA transcripts. The TCR CDR3 was subjected to a first round of RT-PCR using the HTBI primer set and the Qiagen OneStep RT-PCR kit. Libraries were constructed in a second round of multiplex PCR, after which size selection and purification were carried out. Paired-end sequencing of the libraries was performed with 100 bp reads on an Illumina HiSeq2000. Per the original workflow: SOAPnuke was used to process the raw data, with reads discarded if the reads contained adapters or uncalled bases, had a mean Phred below 15, or lacked an exact constant-primer or identifier match. High-quality paired reads were merged with COPE v1.2.5, and unique nucleotide sequences were defined as clonotypes. MiTCR v1.1 was used to align clonotypes to the IMGT TRBV, TRBD and TRBJ reference segments. The analysis included only V-J combinations with a frequency above 0.0001, which together covered over 98% of the repertoires. A TCS score was defined as the ratio between F50 (clonal expansion) and ExV (chaos), using BLOSUM62-based TCRdist between CDR3 peptides within each V-J. Welch's t-statistics and random forest reduced around 520 V-J features to about 13, which were used in a naive Bayes classifier (R e1071). Thyroid-blood repertoire similarity was quantified with the Morisita-Horn index. The raw public data were reprocessed by TCRdb itself: fastp quality trimming at Q25, MiXCR clonotype calling, in-frame beta chains only. Rows with one shared CDR3 protein collapse into an entry with the most common genes and DNA. The V and J calls here are based on TCRdb, not the publication. This sample has roughly 98,000 distinct CDR3 sequences in its table, and approximately 42% of those were observed once. Together, the top ten hold roughly 10% of the sample.

Sequencing was done on a sample of peripheral blood or thyroid tissue (not recorded which). The TCR comes from a woman in her thirties with Graves' hyperthyroidism. The chain employs TRBV19 and TRBJ2-7; 12 of the junction bases match TRBD1. The CDR3 amino acid sequence is: CATGTGGNEQYF. The DNA sequence is TGTGCCACCGGGACAGGGGGCAACGAGCAGTACTTC. This CDR3, with the reference TRBV19 and TRBJ2-7 proteins standing in past its ends, gives the full variable domain DGGITQSPKYLFRKEGQNVTLSCEQNLNHDAMYWYRQDPGQGLRLIYYSQIVNDFQKGDIAEGYSVSREKKESFPLTVTSAQKNPTAFYLCATGTGGNEQYFGPGTRLTVT.